Sequencing of this T cell receptor beta chain was carried out in a study of CD8+CD57+ T cells in acquired aplastic anemia. Overall study: Sorted CD4+ and CD8+ cell DNA averaged around 3 ug.

The use of genomic DNA as template underpinned the TCR beta VDJ and CDR3 profiling. TCRdb re-called the reads through MiXCR, storing one row per CDR3 protein. In the table there are about half a million distinct CDR3 sequences, around a third of which are singletons. Study conclusions and caveats: A set of about 28 CD8+ CDR3 sequences was shared between patients and controls, and these sequences appeared highly expressed in patients.

Sequenced patients had shown CD8+CD57+ cell expansion by flow cytometry. Every patient had severe acquired aplastic anemia. The blood sampling took place in patients who had so far received no therapy. The V end was cut by 2 bases, the J end by 5 bases, with 8 bases between. CDR1 is MGHRA and CDR2 is YSYEKL in the germline V gene. The CDR3 covers 13 residues. On this clonotype itself: No antigen is known for it.

V and J are TRBV4-1 and TRBJ2-3; D remains ambiguous. The source is a human donor with aplastic anemia. Sample: sorted CD4+, CD8+, or CD8+CD57+ T cells (not recorded which) from PBMCs. The CDR3 reads CASSQRWEDTQYF. CDR3 in DNA: TGCGCCAGCAGCCAACGTTGGGAAGATACGCAGTATTTT.